This TCR beta chain is from a study of T cells expressing NK-cell markers. Reprocessing the 5' RACE reads, TCRdb reports a single entry for every CDR3 protein and omits DNA. The sample yields around 550,000 distinct CDR3 sequences, of which the top ten take up approximately 4%. The V gene's germline CDR1 is SGDLS and CDR2 YYNGEE. This CDR3 contains 16 residues. The sample consisted of blood T cells: a sorted CD56 or NKG2C T cell subset, CD4+ or CD8+ T cells, or bulk PBMC T cells (not recorded which). The rearrangement uses TRBV9 and TRBJ2-2; TCRdb names TRBD1, which stays unverified in the absence of DNA. This TCR derives from a man between 18 and 35 years old in good health. The CDR3 reads CASSVGRGLSTGELFF.